This T cell receptor (beta chain) comes out of a study of shared clonotypes between healthy human individuals. The protocol was immunoSEQ multiplex PCR, while the TCRdb copy is restricted to in-frame clones and leaves out a portion. The data hold about 1.5 million clones, with approximately 96% observed a single time. CDR1 is MDHEN, CDR2 SYDVKM, per germline. CDR3 length: 14 residues. The V end lost 6 bases, the J end lost 0 bases, and 12 bases lay between the germline ends. The receptor's source is a man aged 30 to 39 in good health. The sequenced material came from naive CD4+ T cells sorted from blood. Stated subset: CD45RA+ positively selected. The chain couples TRBV28 to TRBJ2-7, with a weak D call TRBD2 (5 bases). The CDR3 coding sequence is TGTGCCAGCAGATATAGCGAGAGCTCCTACGAGCAGTACTTC. Translating it yields CASRYSESSYEQYF.